This T cell receptor (beta chain) was captured in a study of IL-17A CD8 T cells in psoriatic arthritis synovium. General notes on the study: The study aimed to define the phenotype, molecular profile and function of synovial IL-17A+CD8+ T cells in psoriatic arthritis pathogenesis. Summary of the overall study and its limitations: Because no psoriatic arthritis synovial tissue samples were available, cells were taken from synovial fluid instead of synovial tissue. Although some individual clones took up over 5% of the repertoire, most synovial CD8+ subsets stayed polyclonal. Only three patients were included in the TCR sequencing, a limited sample size that the authors acknowledged.

Synovial fluid effusions were drawn from actively inflamed joints of patients with psoriatic arthritis. Memory CD8+ T cells in synovial fluid were sorted patient by patient into Tc17 (IL-17A+) cells, bulk memory cells and Tc1 (IL-17A-IFNgamma+) cells in order to compare their TCR repertoires. The Classification of Psoriatic Arthritis Study Group (CASPAR) criteria were met by the psoriatic arthritis patients. The bulk memory CD8+ T cell sort included CD45RA-CD27+/- cells together with CD45RA+CD27- cells. Sorted CD8+ T cell subsets from the synovial fluid of a few patients with psoriatic arthritis were subjected to TCRbeta sequencing. Before use, synovial fluid mononuclear cells were separated with Lymphoprep and cryopreserved in liquid nitrogen. The medium used for cryopreservation was made up of around 50% fetal calf serum and around 9.6% dimethyl sulfoxide. Worth noting for this clone: The specificity of this receptor is unknown. The sample holds no much larger clone one base away, and base qualities are not on file.

After DNA extraction (Qiagen), TCRbeta V-D-J rearrangements underwent bias-controlled amplification and then high-throughput sequencing (immunoSEQ; Adaptive Biotech). The authors' pipeline ran thus. The immunoSEQ Analyzer platform was used to analyze productive sequences at the sequence level. Clonality was calculated as 1 minus Pielou's evenness, with values ranging from 0 (highly polyclonal) to 1 (monoclonal). The Morisita index, which runs from 0 (no similarity) to 1 (complete similarity), was used to measure repertoire overlap between subsets. TCRdb limited this immuneACCESS table to in-frame rearrangements with V and J called. A share of clones is missing; checked studies link under half to unresolved V genes, and the rest is unexplained. V, J and clone size are those of that table, while D and trimming were read from the DNA. The sample data list about 2,300 clones, and 55% to 80% of these were observed just once. 14% to 15% of the sample goes to the ten largest clones.

Trimming removed 4 bases from V and 1 base from J, leaving 26 bases between the germline ends. For CDR1 and CDR2, the germline V gene lists MGHRA and YSYEKL. The CDR3 runs 20 residues from the cysteine to the phenylalanine. Only the CDR3 DNA is retained, 60 bases long and in frame from the first base. The sequenced sample consisted of memory CD8+ T cells from synovial fluid. Interpreted using the paper, the cell subset or site label stands for: bulk memory CD8+ T cells (CD45RA-CD27+/- and CD45RA+CD27-). The V gene is TRBV4-1 and the J gene is TRBJ1-5; the D gene is possibly TRBD1, with 6 bases matching. This clonotype was sampled from a human donor with psoriatic arthritis. The DNA is TGCGCCAGCAGCCCGAAACCCGCGGGGGGGGGCTCCCGGAGCAATCAGCCCCAGCATTTT. This translates into CASSPKPAGGGSRSNQPQHF.